One and the same sample provided the 15 T cell receptor beta chains below, sequenced in a study of blood T cell repertoires in COVID-19. Libraries were prepared by immunoSEQ multiplex PCR; TCRdb keeps only in-frame clonotypes and omits some of them. Of hundreds of thousands of clones in the sample, just over 85% were seen once. Sequences were obtained from peripheral blood. These receptors were obtained from a woman in her 30s with active or convalescent COVID-19.

V usage is TRBV5-1 and J usage is TRBJ2-3; D is possibly TRBD2 (5 bases). V lost 1 base to trimming and J lost 1 base, with 7 bases between them. The CDR3 runs 14 residues. Germline V gives CDR1 SGHRS, CDR2 YFSETQ. CDR3 region: CASSLMRGTDTQYF. The CDR3 DNA sequence: TGCGCCAGCAGCTTGATGAGGGGCACAGATACGCAGTATTTT.

This clone was counted a few times. The DNA of the CDR3 is TGTGCCAGTAGTACGGTCTCCCTGAATGTTTCGCCCCAGCATTTT. It codes for CASSTVSLNVSPQHF. This chain joins TRBV19 and TRBJ1-5; D not resolved. V gave up 4 bases and J gave up 9 bases, with 19 bases separating them. Germline values: CDR1 LNHDA, CDR2 SQIVND (reference sequence). This CDR3 has 15 residues.

J is TRBJ2-1 and V is TRBV6-6; no firm D call. Germline CDR1 MNHNY, CDR2 SVGAGI (reference sequence). The V gene lost 6 bases and the J gene lost 8 bases, with 14 bases spanning the gap. The CDR3 length is 13 residues. The CDR3 sequence is CASSPVVGHEQFF. The CDR3 nucleotides are TGTGCCAGCAGCCCCGTGGTGGGCCATGAGCAGTTCTTC.

The V and J genes are TRBV6-5 and TRBJ2-3, with TRBD2 matching 11 bases. This CDR3 region has 14 residues. Germline V gives CDR1 MNHEY, CDR2 SVGAGI. With V trimmed by 9 bases and J by 4 bases, 6 bases remained unmatched. The CDR3 sequence is CASKTSGGSDTQYF. CDR3 DNA: TGTGCCAGTAAAACTAGCGGGGGATCAGATACGCAGTATTTT.

The V and J genes are TRBV20-1 and TRBJ2-3; maybe TRBD2 (5 bases). V gave up 6 bases and J gave up 15 bases, with 13 bases separating them. Germline values: CDR1 DFQATT, CDR2 SNEGSKA (reference sequence). The CDR3 extends over 9 amino acids. CDR3 sequence (DNA): TGCAGTGCCGGGATCGTACCCTATTTT. Translating it yields CSAGIVPYF.

V and J are TRBV18 and TRBJ1-2, with 7 bases matching TRBD1. J gave up 1 base and V 3 bases, and 8 bases lay outside the gene matches. Germline V lookup: CDR1 KGHSH, CDR2 LQKENI. This CDR3 contains 16 residues. This CDR3 reads CASSPTGQTDNYGYTF. CDR3 DNA: TGTGCCAGCTCACCCACGGGACAGACAGATAACTATGGCTACACCTTC.

The gene calls are TRBV10-3 and TRBJ2-7; tentative D call: TRBD2 (6 bases). Deletions cut 4 bases from V and 4 bases from J, with 11 bases between. CDR3 length: 13 amino acids. Germline assignment: CDR1 ENHRY and CDR2 SYGVKD. As DNA, the CDR3 is TGTGCCATCAGTGTAGGGACTCGTTACGAGCAGTACTTC. Translated: CAISVGTRYEQYF.

This chain uses TRBV6-1 with TRBJ1-2, with D possibly being TRBD1 (5 bases). Germline-derived CDR1 and CDR2 are MNHNS and SASEGT. This CDR3 is 15 amino acids long. The V gene lost 1 base and the J gene lost 1 base, with 10 bases spanning the gap. CDR3 amino acids: CASSEGTGSNYGYTF. Written as DNA, the CDR3 is TGTGCCAGCAGTGAAGGTACAGGAAGTAACTATGGCTACACCTTC.

This chain uses TRBV5-6 with TRBJ2-1; D is undetermined. CDR3 size: 12 residues. Trimming left V 2 bases short and J 10 bases short, with 10 bases between. CDR1 is SGHDT and CDR2 is YYEEEE in the germline V gene. For the CDR3, the DNA is TGTGCCAGCAGCTTAGCCGCTTCCGAGCAGTTCTTC. Translation: CASSLAASEQFF.

The chain links TRBV6-5 to TRBJ1-3; 7 bases are a match to TRBD1. The CDR3 length is 15 residues. The ends lost 6 bases at V and 0 bases at J; junction bases unmatched: 5. Germline CDR1 and CDR2: MNHEY and SVGAGI. The CDR3 coding sequence is TGTGCCAGCAGGGACAGGACCGGCTCTGGAAACACCATATATTTT. It specifies CASRDRTGSGNTIYF.

This clone was seen a single time. The chain is built from TRBV30 and TRBJ2-3, with D possibly matching TRBD2 (6 bases). Between the trimmed V and J ends, which lost 4 bases and 4 bases, there was a span of 12 bases. The CDR3 has 13 amino acids. Per germline, CDR1 GTSNPN and CDR2 SVGIG (reference sequence). The DNA of the CDR3 is TGTGCCTGGAACACGCGACTAGCAGATACGCAGTATTTT. Translated, it gives CAWNTRLADTQYF.

V is TRBV4-1 and J is TRBJ2-7; 11 nucleotides align to TRBD1. The CDR3 totals 19 residues. Trimming at V came to 0 bases and at J to 5 bases, leaving 15 bases not matched to a gene. Germline-derived CDR1 and CDR2 are MGHRA and YSYEKL. In DNA, the CDR3 is TGCGCCAGCAGCCAAGATTGGCGTAGGACAGGGGGCGTAAGCGACGAGCAGTACTTC. Translated: CASSQDWRRTGGVSDEQYF.

The V gene is TRBV5-6, the J gene TRBJ2-7; 7 bases are shared with TRBD1. The V segment lost 5 bases and the J segment 5 bases; nucleotides outside the gene matches: 10. Germline V gene data show CDR1 as SGHDT and CDR2 as YYEEEE. The CDR3 is 14 residues long. The CDR3 loop reads CASRFFDRVHEQYF. The CDR3 nucleotides read TGTGCCAGCAGATTTTTTGACAGGGTCCACGAGCAGTACTTC.

The V call is TRBV4-1, the J call TRBJ1-4, with TRBD1 as a possible D gene (6 bases). The CDR3 is made up of 15 amino acids. Trimming cost V 5 bases and J 4 bases, with 14 bases left between them. Germline V lookup: CDR1 MGHRA, CDR2 YSYEKL. The CDR3 is CASSAPDRINEKLFF. Written as DNA, the CDR3 is TGCGCCAGCAGCGCCCCGGACAGAATTAATGAAAAACTGTTTTTT.

Here the CDR3 DNA reads TGTGCCAGCAGCAACTGGAATAACAGGGGGGGGACAGATACGCAGTATTTT. Residues: CASSNWNNRGGTDTQYF. This chain links TRBV21-1 with TRBJ2-3; the table assigns TRBD1, which was not confirmed against the DNA. TRBV21-1 is a known pseudogene. The CDR3 spans 17 residues.